The rows below give T cell receptor beta chains drawn from one sample of a study of beta chain features in type 1 diabetes. Assay used: immunoSEQ multiplex PCR; TCRdb lists only in-frame clones, some missing. The sample records around 240,000 clones, approximately 16% being singletons. The sample consisted of naive CD4+ T cells from blood. The origin of the receptors is a man aged 30 to 45 with type 1 diabetes. Each CDR3 is given with its conserved first and last residue. D genes are given only for firm matches. Only some rows state a clone size, as once, few, many or a class for expanded clones.

TRBV15,TRBJ2-6,TRBD1,few,TGTGCCACCAGCAGGTGGGCAGGGGGCAGAGGGGTCCTGACTTTC,CATSRWAGGRGVLTF
TRBV29-1,TRBJ2-7,TRBD1,few,TGCAGCGTTGTACGGGACAGGGGCGTCGAGCAGTACTTC,CSVVRDRGVEQYF
TRBV29-1,TRBJ2-1,TRBD2,NA,TGCAGCGTTGCCCGGGCTAGCGGTATAGCCTACAATGAGCAGTTCTTC,CSVARASGIAYNEQFF
TRBV7-3,TRBJ2-1,TRBD2,NA,TGTGCCAGCAGCCCCCAAAGTAGCGGGAGTGTCAATGAGCAGTTCTTC,CASSPQSSGSVNEQFF
TRBV21-1,TRBJ1-4,NA,NA,TGTGCCAGCAGCCTTCTAAATCCGGGGGCTGAAAAACTGTTTTTT,CASSLLNPGAEKLFF
TRBV6-6,TRBJ2-7,TRBD2,NA,TGTGCCAGCAGTCCAAGGACTAGCGGCTACGAGCAGTACTTC,CASSPRTSGYEQYF
TRBV29-1,TRBJ2-7,TRBD1,few,TGCAGCGTTGAGCGCCGGTTGGTGGGGACAGCCTCCTACGAGCAGTACTTC,CSVERRLVGTASYEQYF
TRBV27,TRBJ1-5,NA,NA,TGTGCCAGCAGTTCGACCAGGGTTTCCAGGAACAATCAGCCCCAGCATTTT,CASSSTRVSRNNQPQHF
TRBV29-1,TRBJ1-1,TRBD1,few,TGCAGCGTCTCTCCCCCGGACAGGGGAAAGAGTGTAGCTTTCTTT,CSVSPPDRGKSVAFF
TRBV27,TRBJ1-3,NA,NA,TGTGCCAGCAGTAAAGGTTTAGGAGGAAACACCATATATTTT,CASSKGLGGNTIYF
TRBV30,TRBJ1-4,NA,NA,TGTGCCTGGGCGCCTTACAGTGCAACTAATGAAAAACTGTTTTTT,CAWAPYSATNEKLFF
TRBV7-2,TRBJ2-5,TRBD1,NA,TGTGCCAGCACCGTGACAGGGGCAGAGACCCAGTACTTC,CASTVTGAETQYF
TRBV4-2,TRBJ2-7,TRBD1,few,TGTGCCAGCAGCCAAGATCGTGGAACAGGGGTTAGCTCCTACGAGCAGTACTTC,CASSQDRGTGVSSYEQYF
TRBV25-1,TRBJ2-1,TRBD1,few,TGTGCCAGCAGTGAATATAGGAGACAGGGAGTGAACAATGAGCAGTTCTTC,CASSEYRRQGVNNEQFF
TRBV29-1,TRBJ2-1,TRBD1,few,TGCAGCGCCGCCCGGACAGGGGATGAGCAGTTCTTC,CSAARTGDEQFF
TRBV30,TRBJ1-2,TRBD1,NA,TGTGCCTGGAGTCGTACAGGGGAGGGCTATGGCTACACCTTC,CAWSRTGEGYGYTF
TRBV29-1,TRBJ2-3,NA,few,TGCAGCCTGGGGGCAGATACGCAGTATTTT,CSLGADTQYF
TRBV30,TRBJ1-1,NA,few,TGTGCCTGGACAGAGCCCGGGTGGAACACTGAAGCTTTCTTT,CAWTEPGWNTEAFF
TRBV5-1,TRBJ2-1,NA,NA,TGCGCCAGCAGCTTGGCAGTTAACTACAATGAGCAGTTCTTC,CASSLAVNYNEQFF
TRBV7-9,TRBJ2-7,TRBD1,NA,TGTGCCAGCAGCACTAGGGCGAAGGGACAGGCCGAGCAGTACTTC,CASSTRAKGQAEQYF
TRBV2,TRBJ2-5,TRBD2,few,TGTGCCAGCAGGAGGACTAGCGGGACCTTCCAAGAGACCCAGTACTTC,CASRRTSGTFQETQYF
TRBV10-3,TRBJ2-7,NA,NA,TGTGCCATCAGCACAACGGAGACAGCGTCCGAGCAGTACTTC,CAISTTETASEQYF
TRBV2,TRBJ2-1,NA,few,TGTGCCAGCAGTAAACAGGGCTATGAGCAGTTCTTC,CASSKQGYEQFF
TRBV29-1,TRBJ1-5,NA,NA,TGCAGCGTCGTATTAGGGCTCGGACAGCCCCAGCATTTT,CSVVLGLGQPQHF
TRBV29-1,TRBJ2-5,NA,NA,TGCAGCAGTGGACAAGAGACCCAGTACTTC,CSSGQETQYF